What follows is one T cell receptor beta chain and its context. Profiling relied on immunoSEQ multiplex PCR, and the TCRdb table lists in-frame clones only, not all of them. The sample has under 200,000 clones; roughly 91% are singletons. The data stem from a study of blood T cell repertoires in COVID-19. This sequence was found in a man in his late teens or twenties with COVID-19, enrolled during active disease. Sequenced input: peripheral blood.

CDR3 nucleotide sequence: TGTGCCAGCAGTGCCCGGGTCCCCGGCTCCCAGCCCCAGCATTTT. This sequence encodes CASSARVPGSQPQHF. J is TRBJ1-5 and V is TRBV28; D is unresolved. The CDR3 extends over 15 amino acids. Germline loops: CDR1 MDHEN, CDR2 SYDVKM. V gave up 5 bases and J gave up 7 bases, with 18 bases separating them. The whole variable domain, remainder taken from reference TRBV28 and TRBJ1-5, is DVKVTQSSRYLVKRTGEKVFLECVQDMDHENMFWYRQDPGLGLRLIYFSYDVKMKEKGDIPEGYSVSREKKERFSLILESASTNQTSMYLCASSARVPGSQPQHFGDGTRLSIL.